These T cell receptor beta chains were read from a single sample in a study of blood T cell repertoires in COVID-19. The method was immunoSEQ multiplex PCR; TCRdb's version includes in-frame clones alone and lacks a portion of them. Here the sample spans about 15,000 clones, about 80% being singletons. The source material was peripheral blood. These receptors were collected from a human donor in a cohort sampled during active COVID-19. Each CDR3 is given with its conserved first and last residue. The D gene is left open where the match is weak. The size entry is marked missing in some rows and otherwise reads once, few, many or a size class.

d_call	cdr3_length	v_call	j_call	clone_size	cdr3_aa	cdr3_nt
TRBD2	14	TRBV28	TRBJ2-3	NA	CASRAGFSTDTQYF	TGTGCCAGCAGAGCGGGATTTAGCACAGATACGCAGTATTTT
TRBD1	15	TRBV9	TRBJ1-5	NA	CASSVGQGAGQPQHF	TGTGCCAGCAGCGTCGGACAGGGGGCCGGGCAGCCCCAGCATTTT
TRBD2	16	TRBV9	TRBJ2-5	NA	CASSVETGTKGETQYF	TGTGCCAGCAGCGTAGAAACCGGGACTAAAGGAGAGACCCAGTACTTC
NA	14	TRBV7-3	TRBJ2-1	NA	CASSLFRESHEQFF	TGTGCCAGCAGCTTGTTCCGGGAGAGCCATGAGCAGTTCTTC
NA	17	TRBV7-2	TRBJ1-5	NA	CASSLGAPSVQNQPQHF	TGTGCCAGCAGCTTAGGGGCCCCGTCGGTCCAAAATCAGCCCCAGCATTTT
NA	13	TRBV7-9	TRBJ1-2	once	CASSLPGAGGYTF	TGTGCCAGCAGCTTACCAGGGGCAGGTGGCTACACCTTC
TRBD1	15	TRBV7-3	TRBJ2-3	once	CASSLSGTGTDTQYF	TGTGCCAGCAGCTTAAGCGGGACAGGGACAGATACGCAGTATTTT
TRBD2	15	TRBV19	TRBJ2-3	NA	CASSTLGLAADTQYF	TGTGCCAGTAGTACGCTCGGACTAGCCGCAGATACGCAGTATTTT
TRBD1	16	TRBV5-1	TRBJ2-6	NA	CASSKSTTGGANVLTF	TGCGCCAGCAGCAAATCGACGACAGGGGGAGCCAACGTCCTGACTTTC
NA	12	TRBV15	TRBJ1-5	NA	CATSTEAGHTHF	TGTGCCACCAGCACCGAGGCGGGCCACACACATTTT
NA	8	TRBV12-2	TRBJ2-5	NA	CALPTQYF	TGTGCCCTACCTACCCAGTACTTC
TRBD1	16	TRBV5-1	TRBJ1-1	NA	CASSLLGGRVDTEAFF	TGCGCCAGCAGCTTGTTAGGGGGCCGTGTGGACACTGAAGCTTTCTTT
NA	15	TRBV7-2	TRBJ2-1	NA	CASSLVGRRGDEQFF	TGTGCCAGCAGCTTAGTGGGTCGACGGGGTGATGAGCAGTTCTTC
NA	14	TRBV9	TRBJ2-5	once	CASSVEASRETQYF	TGTGCCAGCAGCGTAGAGGCTAGTCGGGAGACCCAGTACTTC
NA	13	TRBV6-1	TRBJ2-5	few	CASSERERQTQYF	TGTGCCAGCAGTGAGCGAGAGCGGCAGACCCAGTACTTC
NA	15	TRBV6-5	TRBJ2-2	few	CASSRMDTNTGELFF	TGTGCCAGCAGTCGAATGGACACGAACACCGGGGAGCTGTTTTTT
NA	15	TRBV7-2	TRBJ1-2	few	CASSLGGDRNYGYTF	TGTGCCAGCAGCTTAGGGGGCGATCGAAACTATGGCTACACCTTC